Presented here are 31 T cell receptor beta chains from one specimen sequenced in a study of blood T cell repertoires in COVID-19. TCRdb keeps only in-frame clones here, not all; method: immunoSEQ multiplex PCR. The sample includes 200,000 to 250,000 clones, approximately 90% of them seen just once. The sequenced sample consisted of PBMCs or T cells enriched from blood (not recorded which). The receptors were gathered from a man younger than 40 who had recovered from COVID-19.

The chain joins TRBV6-2 or TRBV6-3 to TRBJ2-1, with 13 bases that match TRBD2. The V gene's germline CDR1 is MNHEY and CDR2 SVGEGT. V lost 2 bases and J lost 5; bases outside the gene matches: 18. There are 21 residues in the CDR3. CDR3 sequence reads: CASSYPLGQGKGLAGNNEQFF. For the CDR3, the DNA is TGTGCCAGCAGTTACCCCCTGGGACAGGGCAAGGGACTAGCGGGGAACAATGAGCAGTTCTTC.

The V gene is TRBV21-1, the J gene TRBJ1-2; TRBD1, the D gene given by the table, was not confirmed from the DNA. TRBV21-1 is a documented pseudogene. The CDR3 sequence is 18 residues long. CDR3 protein: CASSSQRTGGAFGYGYTF. CDR3 in DNA: TGTGCCAGCAGCAGCCAGAGGACAGGGGGCGCGTTTGGCTATGGCTACACCTTC.

V and J are TRBV7-2 and TRBJ2-2; 12 bases line up with TRBD2. This CDR3 has 17 amino acids. Germline trimming cut 5 bases from V and 5 bases from J; bases unmatched to any gene: 9. In germline, CDR1 is SGHTA, CDR2 FQGNSA. The CDR3, as DNA: TGTGCCAGCAGCCACCCTAGCGGGGGGGCGCGGACCGGGGAGCTGTTTTTT. Protein: CASSHPSGGARTGELFF.

Notes on this clone: Different DNA sequences within this sample yield the same CDR3. This chain joins TRBV6-5 and TRBJ1-2; D ambiguous. In germline, CDR1 is MNHEY, CDR2 SVGAGI. The CDR3 is 14 amino acids. Trimming took 2 bases from V and 0 from J, leaving 7 bases between them. The CDR3 is CASSYRGANYGYTF. The CDR3 DNA reads TGTGCCAGCAGTTACCGCGGGGCTAACTATGGCTACACCTTC.

This chain links TRBV6-1 with TRBJ2-1, with TRBD2 matching over 9 bases. This CDR3 has 16 amino acids. The J segment lost 3 bases and the V segment lost 0 bases, leaving 3 bases of the junction unmatched. Germline CDR1 and CDR2: MNHNS and SASEGT. This chain's CDR3 is CASSEARGGHYNEQFF. The CDR3 DNA reads as TGTGCCAGCAGTGAAGCGCGGGGGGGCCACTACAATGAGCAGTTCTTC.

This sequence joins TRBV6-2 or TRBV6-3 and TRBJ2-7; 11 bases agree with TRBD2. Trimming cost V 3 bases and J 6 bases; bases outside gene matches: 4. This CDR3 contains 14 residues. Per the germline V gene, CDR1 is MNHEY and CDR2 is SVGEGT. The CDR3 DNA reads TGTGCCAGCAGTTATAGCGGGGGGGCCCTCGAGCAGTACTTC. Protein sequence: CASSYSGGALEQYF.

Only one count was recorded for this clone. The chain links TRBV9 to TRBJ1-1; 9 bases align to TRBD1. The germline CDR1 and CDR2 sequences are SGDLS and YYNGEE. The CDR3 length is 16 residues. V was clipped by 4 bases and J by 4 bases; unmatched bases: 11. The CDR3 DNA sequence: TGTGCCAGCAGCACCGGGACAGGGAGGGGTCGCACTGAAGCTTTCTTT. Translation: CASSTGTGRGRTEAFF.

V is TRBV4-2 and J is TRBJ1-1; 7 positions match TRBD1. J gave up 1 base and V 0 bases, and 8 bases lay outside the gene matches. In germline, CDR1 is LGHNA, CDR2 YNFKEQ. The CDR3 runs to 17 residues. The CDR3: CASSQDLRGLGNTEAFF. As DNA, the CDR3 is TGTGCCAGCAGCCAAGATTTGAGGGGGCTCGGGAACACTGAAGCTTTCTTT.

This clone was seen once. The V call is TRBV27, the J call TRBJ2-1, with 8 bases fitting TRBD1. The trim removed 3 bases at V and 5 bases at J, leaving 12 bases unmatched. Looked up from germline, CDR1 is MNHEY and CDR2 is SMNVEV (reference sequence). This CDR3 spans 17 amino acids. DNA of the CDR3: TGTGCCAGCAGTTTCGACCGCGGGACAGGCTACCACAATGAGCAGTTCTTC. Amino acids: CASSFDRGTGYHNEQFF.

The CDR3 here is CASSLPGQPTYF. The CDR3 DNA reads TGTGCCAGCAGTTTACCAGGACAGCCAACATATTTT. The chain is built from TRBV27 and TRBJ1-3; a weak D match, TRBD1 (6 bases). CDR1 is MNHEY and CDR2 is SMNVEV in the germline V gene (reference sequence). The CDR3 consists of 12 residues. V shed 2 bases and J shed 15 bases, with 14 bases lying between them.

This chain joins TRBV18 and TRBJ2-7, with TRBD2 identical over 11 bases. The CDR3 sequence is 15 residues long. J was trimmed by 7 bases and V by 2 bases; bases with no gene match: 7. Germline V gives CDR1 KGHSH, CDR2 LQKENI. The CDR3 here is CASSPNSGGVVEQYF. The CDR3 DNA is TGTGCCAGCTCACCAAATAGCGGGGGGGTAGTTGAGCAGTACTTC.

This clone was picked up one time. The rearrangement uses TRBV7-9 and TRBJ2-1; TRBD2 aligns across 7 bases. Germline lookup yields CDR1 SEHNR and CDR2 FQNEAQ (reference sequence). The CDR3 is made up of 12 amino acids. V was pared by 3 bases and J by 13 bases, with 6 bases of the junction left unmatched. This chain's CDR3 is CASSLLREVQFF. The CDR3 region has the DNA TGTGCCAGCAGCTTGCTTCGGGAGGTACAGTTCTTC.

The rearrangement links TRBV7-2 to TRBJ2-5, with D unresolved. The germline gives CDR1 SGHTA, CDR2 FQGNSA. This CDR3 contains 13 residues. The V end was cut by 3 bases, the J end by 5 bases, with 10 bases between. The CDR3 DNA reads TGTGCCAGCAGCTTGGGCCCTCCCGAGACCCAGTACTTC. Protein: CASSLGPPETQYF.

V gene TRBV7-2 combines with J gene TRBJ1-5; 7 bases match TRBD1. The CDR3 spans 14 residues. CDR1 is SGHTA, CDR2 FQGNSA, per germline. V shed 4 bases and J 5 bases; nucleotides not matched to a gene: 5. The CDR3, as DNA: TGTGCCAGCAGCTCTCGACAGGGCGATCAGCCCCAGCATTTT. Translated, it gives CASSSRQGDQPQHF.

The genes are TRBV5-1 and TRBJ1-4; D is unclear. Trimming left V 0 bases short and J 5 bases short, with 11 bases between. The germline V gene encodes CDR1 SGHRS and CDR2 YFSETQ. The CDR3 is 15 residues long. The CDR3 is CASSLAGRLNEKLFF. CDR3 nucleotides: TGCGCCAGCAGCTTGGCAGGCAGGCTGAATGAAAAACTGTTTTTT. The variable domain in full, completed from reference TRBV5-1 and TRBJ1-4, reads KAGVTQTPRYLIKTRGQQVTLSCSPISGHRSVSWYQQTPGQGLQFLFEYFSETQRNKGNFPGRFSGRQFSNSRSEMNVSTLELGDSALYLCASSLAGRLNEKLFFGSGTQLSVL.

The V call is TRBV6-5, the J call TRBJ1-4, with TRBD1 identical over 7 bases. V dropped 6 bases and J dropped 12; count of bases not matched to a gene: 16. This CDR3 has 15 amino acids. Germline V gene data show CDR1 as MNHEY and CDR2 as SVGAGI. The CDR3 reads CASSPDRVETRELFF. In nucleotides, the CDR3 is TGTGCCAGCAGCCCAGACAGGGTGGAAACGAGGGAACTGTTTTTT.

V usage is TRBV28 and J usage is TRBJ2-1; 7 bases line up with TRBD2. Trimming took 0 bases from V and 3 from J; bases not matched to a gene: 5. Germline V gene data show CDR1 as MDHEN and CDR2 as SYDVKM. This CDR3 is 16 amino acids long. The CDR3 protein is CASSLWRLADYNEQFF. The DNA for the CDR3 is TGTGCCAGCAGTTTATGGCGACTAGCAGACTACAATGAGCAGTTCTTC.

V usage is TRBV7-8 and J usage is TRBJ1-2, with D maybe TRBD1 (5 bases). There are 15 residues in the CDR3. V shed 5 bases and J shed 2 bases, with 15 bases lying between them. Germline V lookup: CDR1 SGHVS, CDR2 FQNEAQ. The DNA of the CDR3 is TGTGCCAGCAGCCGAGGGTACAGGACCAACTATGGCTACACCTTC. It is translated as CASSRGYRTNYGYTF.

V usage is TRBV29-1 and J usage is TRBJ2-5, with TRBD2 matching 14 bases. Trimming removed 6 bases from V and 4 bases from J; junction bases left unmatched: 10. CDR1 is SQVTM and CDR2 is ANQGSEA in the germline V gene. The CDR3 consists of 16 residues. CDR3 loop: CSVAVGTSGRRETQYF. CDR3 nucleotides: TGCAGCGTGGCCGTCGGGACTAGCGGGAGAAGAGAGACCCAGTACTTC.

This clone was seen a few times. The genes are TRBV19 and TRBJ1-5, with D possibly being TRBD1 (6 bases). V was trimmed by 2 bases and J by 7 bases, leaving 15 bases between them. The CDR3 contains 15 residues. Per the germline V gene, CDR1 is LNHDA and CDR2 is SQIVND (reference sequence). The CDR3: CASSIPREQGQPQHF. CDR3 bases: TGTGCCAGTAGTATACCCAGAGAACAGGGCCAGCCCCAGCATTTT.

As regards this clone: A read error may produce the germline difference seen at one junction end. The chain is built from TRBV27 and TRBJ1-5; D is uncertain. The CDR3 extends over 13 amino acids. CDR1 is MNHEY and CDR2 is SMNVEV in the germline V gene (reference sequence). CDR3 nucleotides: TGTGTCAGCAGTTTAACGGTCGGTCAGCCCCAGCATTTT. Its translation is CVSSLTVGQPQHF.

The rearrangement uses TRBV7-2 and TRBJ1-2; D gene unclear. The V end was cut by 5 bases, the J end by 2 bases, with 21 bases between. CDR3 length: 17 residues. Germline-derived CDR1 and CDR2 are SGHTA and FQGNSA. The CDR3 DNA sequence: TGTGCCAGCAGCCCAACCCGCGGAGGGAGAGCCAACTATGGCTACACCTTC. It encodes CASSPTRGGRANYGYTF.

V and J are TRBV5-1 and TRBJ2-1; 12 nucleotides line up with TRBD1. Unmatched junction bases numbered 9, after V lost 2 bases and J lost 6 bases. CDR1 is SGHRS and CDR2 is YFSETQ in the germline V gene. This CDR3 contains 17 residues. The CDR3 is CASSFVVGTGGLNEQFF. Here the CDR3 DNA reads TGCGCCAGCAGCTTCGTCGTAGGGACAGGGGGCCTCAATGAGCAGTTCTTC.

The V and J genes are TRBV19 and TRBJ2-1; 9 positions match TRBD2. The CDR3 covers 17 residues. In germline, CDR1 is LNHDA, CDR2 SQIVND (reference sequence). V lost 4 bases and J lost 3; bases outside the gene matches: 10. CDR3 loop: CASSNWATSGNYNEQFF. In DNA, the CDR3 is TGTGCCAGTAGTAATTGGGCGACTAGCGGTAACTACAATGAGCAGTTCTTC.

The gene calls are TRBV10-2 and TRBJ2-2, with D maybe TRBD2 (6 bases). CDR3 size: 14 residues. Germline CDR1 and CDR2: WSHSY and SAAADI. Trimming removed 6 bases at V and 4 bases at J, with 12 bases between. CDR3 in amino acids: CASRTVGGTGELFF. DNA of the CDR3: TGCGCCAGCAGGACCGTGGGGGGCACCGGGGAGCTGTTTTTT.

This chain joins TRBV5-1 and TRBJ2-5; the match to TRBD2 covers 11 bases. This CDR3 has 17 amino acids. Germline CDR1 and CDR2: SGHRS and YFSETQ. The J segment lost 1 base and the V segment lost 0 bases, leaving 5 bases of the junction unmatched. CDR3 sequence (DNA): TGCGCCAGCAGCTTGGGTAGCGGGGGGGCATTCCAAGAGACCCAGTACTTC. Translated, it gives CASSLGSGGAFQETQYF.

This clone counts as medium-sized. The rearrangement links TRBV7-9 to TRBJ1-1; no firm D call. V lost 2 bases to trimming and J lost 6 bases, with 13 bases between them. Germline CDR1 reads SEHNR; CDR2 reads FQNEAQ (reference sequence). The CDR3 runs 14 residues. The CDR3 here is CASSLLAVNAEAFF. The CDR3 region has the DNA TGTGCCAGCAGCTTACTGGCCGTAAATGCTGAAGCTTTCTTT.

The genes are TRBV5-1 and TRBJ2-1, with 10 bases fitting TRBD1. The ends lost 3 bases at V and 6 bases at J; junction bases unmatched: 6. Germline values: CDR1 SGHRS, CDR2 YFSETQ. The CDR3 runs 15 residues. The CDR3: CASSSPGQGRNEQFF. The CDR3 DNA is TGCGCCAGCAGCTCGCCGGGACAGGGGCGCAATGAGCAGTTCTTC.

This CDR3 is CASSPPGGGGYF. The CDR3 nucleotides are TGTGCCAGCAGTCCCCCCGGGGGAGGGGGGTACTTC. V usage is TRBV28 and J usage is TRBJ2-7; possible D gene TRBD2, 7 bases. V shed 5 bases and J shed 12 bases, with 17 bases lying between them. The CDR3 loop spans 12 amino acids. CDR1 is MDHEN and CDR2 is SYDVKM in the germline V gene.

This clone was observed once. The V call is TRBV18, the J call TRBJ2-5; D is ambiguous. The germline V gene has CDR1 KGHSH and CDR2 LQKENI. The length of the CDR3 is 15 residues. V lost 2 bases, J lost 2 bases, and 12 bases lay in between. This CDR3 reads CASSPNYDGQETQYF. The CDR3 coding sequence is TGTGCCAGCTCACCAAACTACGACGGTCAAGAGACCCAGTACTTC.

The chain uses TRBV7-2 and TRBJ1-1; TRBD1 matches at 7 bases. Germline-derived CDR1 and CDR2 are SGHTA and FQGNSA. V trimming: 1 base; J trimming: 1 base; junction bases outside the gene matches: 9. The CDR3 is 17 residues long. CDR3: CASSLGTGGVPNTEAFF. DNA for the CDR3: TGTGCCAGCAGCTTAGGGACAGGCGGGGTTCCGAACACTGAAGCTTTCTTT.